This record covers a single TCR beta chain. Only in-frame clones appear in the TCRdb table, and some are missing; sequencing was by immunoSEQ multiplex PCR. The sample carries about 69,000 clones, 80% recorded once. The data stem from a study of early stage breast cancer tumors. The CDR3 totals 17 residues. Trimming left V 0 bases short and J 2 bases short, with 14 bases between. This receptor was identified in a person aged 35-50 years with breast cancer. The material sequenced was blood. The chain is built from TRBV6-7 and TRBJ1-5, with D uncertain. TRBV6-7 counts as an open reading frame of uncertain function. This CDR3 is CASSYSVRGSGNQPQHF. The CDR3 DNA reads TGTGCCAGCAGTTACTCGGTACGGGGAAGCGGCAATCAGCCCCAGCATTTT.